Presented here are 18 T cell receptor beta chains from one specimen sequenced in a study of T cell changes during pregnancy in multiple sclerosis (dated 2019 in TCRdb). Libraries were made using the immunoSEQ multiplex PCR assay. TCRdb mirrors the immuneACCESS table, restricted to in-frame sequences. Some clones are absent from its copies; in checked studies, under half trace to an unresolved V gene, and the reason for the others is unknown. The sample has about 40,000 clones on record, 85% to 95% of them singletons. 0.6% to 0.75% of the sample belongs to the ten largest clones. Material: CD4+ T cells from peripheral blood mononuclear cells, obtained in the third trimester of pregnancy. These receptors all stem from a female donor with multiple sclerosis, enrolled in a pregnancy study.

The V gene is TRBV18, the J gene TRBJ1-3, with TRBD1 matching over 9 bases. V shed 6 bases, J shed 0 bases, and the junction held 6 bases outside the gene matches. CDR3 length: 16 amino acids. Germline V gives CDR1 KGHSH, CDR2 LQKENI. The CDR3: CASSQGQGTSGNTIYF. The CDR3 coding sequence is TGTGCCAGCTCCCAGGGACAGGGAACCTCTGGAAACACCATATATTTT.

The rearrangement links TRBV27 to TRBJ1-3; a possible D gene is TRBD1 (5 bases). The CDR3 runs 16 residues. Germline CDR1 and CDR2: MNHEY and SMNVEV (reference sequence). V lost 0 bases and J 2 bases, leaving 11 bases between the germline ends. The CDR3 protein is CASSLSWRGTGNTIYF. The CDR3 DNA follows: TGTGCCAGCAGTTTATCGTGGAGGGGTACTGGAAACACCATATATTTT.

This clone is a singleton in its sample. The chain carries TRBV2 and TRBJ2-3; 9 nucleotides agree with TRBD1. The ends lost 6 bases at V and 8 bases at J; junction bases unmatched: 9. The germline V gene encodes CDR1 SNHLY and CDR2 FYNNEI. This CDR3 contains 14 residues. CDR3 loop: CASRSGTGFGTQYF. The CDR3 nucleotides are TGTGCCAGCAGATCCGGGACAGGGTTTGGTACGCAGTATTTT.

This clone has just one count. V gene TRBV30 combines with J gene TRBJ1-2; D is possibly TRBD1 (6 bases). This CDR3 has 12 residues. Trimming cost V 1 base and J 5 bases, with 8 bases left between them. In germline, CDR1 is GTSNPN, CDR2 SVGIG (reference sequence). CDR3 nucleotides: TGTGCCTGGAGTGAACAGGGTTATGGCTACACCTTC. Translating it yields CAWSEQGYGYTF.

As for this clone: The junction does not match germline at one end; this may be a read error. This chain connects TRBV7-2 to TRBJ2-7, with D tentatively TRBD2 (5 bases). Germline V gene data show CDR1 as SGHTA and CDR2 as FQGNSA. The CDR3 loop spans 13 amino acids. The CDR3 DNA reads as TGTGCCAGCAGCCCCTTTCCTCAATCAGAGGAGGACTTC. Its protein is CASSPFPQSEEDF.

CDR3 region: CASSPGAGGRWDTDTQYF. DNA for the CDR3: TGCGCCAGCAGCCCGGGGGCAGGCGGGAGATGGGACACAGATACGCAGTATTTT. The V and J genes are TRBV5-1 and TRBJ2-3; D possibly corresponds to TRBD2 (7 bases). The CDR3 is made up of 18 amino acids. The V gene lost 4 bases and the J gene lost 2 bases, with 23 bases spanning the gap. Germline V gene lookup returns CDR1 SGHRS and CDR2 YFSETQ.

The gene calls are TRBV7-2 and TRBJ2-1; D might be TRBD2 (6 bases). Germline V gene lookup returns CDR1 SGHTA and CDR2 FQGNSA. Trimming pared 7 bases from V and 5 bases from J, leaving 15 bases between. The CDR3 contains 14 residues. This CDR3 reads CASTTWRGHNEQFF. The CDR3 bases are TGTGCCAGCACCACGTGGAGGGGCCACAATGAGCAGTTCTTC.

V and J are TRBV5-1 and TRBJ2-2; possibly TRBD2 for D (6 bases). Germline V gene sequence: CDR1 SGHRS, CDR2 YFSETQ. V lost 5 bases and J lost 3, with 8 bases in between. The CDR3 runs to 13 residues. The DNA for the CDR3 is TGCGCCAGCAGGGGAGGTGACACCGGGGAGCTGTTTTTT. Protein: CASRGGDTGELFF.

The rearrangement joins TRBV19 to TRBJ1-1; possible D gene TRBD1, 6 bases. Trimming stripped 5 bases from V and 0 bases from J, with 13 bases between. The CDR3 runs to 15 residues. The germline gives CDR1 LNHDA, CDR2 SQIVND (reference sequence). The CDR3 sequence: CASSGGHSLNTEAFF. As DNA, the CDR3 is TGTGCCAGTAGTGGGGGACACTCCTTGAACACTGAAGCTTTCTTT. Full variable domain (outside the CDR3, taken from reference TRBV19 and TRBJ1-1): DGGITQSPKYLFRKEGQNVTLSCEQNLNHDAMYWYRQDPGQGLRLIYYSQIVNDFQKGDIAEGYSVSREKKESFPLTVTSAQKNPTAFYLCASSGGHSLNTEAFFGQGTRLTVV.

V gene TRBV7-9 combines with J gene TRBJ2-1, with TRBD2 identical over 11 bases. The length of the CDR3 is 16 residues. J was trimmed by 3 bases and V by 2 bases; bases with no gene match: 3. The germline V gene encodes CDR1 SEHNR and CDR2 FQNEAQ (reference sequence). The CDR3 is CASSLLSGRVYNEQFF. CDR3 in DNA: TGTGCCAGCAGCTTACTTAGCGGGAGGGTCTACAATGAGCAGTTCTTC.

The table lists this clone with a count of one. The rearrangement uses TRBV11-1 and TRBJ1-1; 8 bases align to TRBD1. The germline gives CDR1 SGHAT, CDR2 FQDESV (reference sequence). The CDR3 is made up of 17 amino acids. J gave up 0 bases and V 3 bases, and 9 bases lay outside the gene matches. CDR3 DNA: TGTGCCAGCAGCTTGGGAGTTCTCAGGGGGCTGAACACTGAAGCTTTCTTT. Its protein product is CASSLGVLRGLNTEAFF.

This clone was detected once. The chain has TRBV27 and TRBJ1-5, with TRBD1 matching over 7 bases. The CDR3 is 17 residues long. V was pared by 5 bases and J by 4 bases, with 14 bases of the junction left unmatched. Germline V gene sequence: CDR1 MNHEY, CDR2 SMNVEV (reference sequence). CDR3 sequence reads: CASSLAPGQRLNQPQHF. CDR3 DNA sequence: TGTGCCAGCAGTCTAGCTCCGGGACAGAGGCTGAATCAGCCCCAGCATTTT.

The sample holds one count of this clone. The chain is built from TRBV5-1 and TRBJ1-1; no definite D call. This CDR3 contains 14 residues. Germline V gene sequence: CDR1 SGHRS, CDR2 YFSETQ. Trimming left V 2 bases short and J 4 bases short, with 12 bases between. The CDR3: CASSLVTTGTEAFF. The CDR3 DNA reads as TGCGCCAGCAGCTTAGTTACTACGGGCACTGAAGCTTTCTTT.

The chain's CDR3 is CASSQDGATQYF. The CDR3 DNA is TGTGCCAGCAGCCAAGATGGGGCGACCCAGTACTTC. The rearrangement joins TRBV14 to TRBJ2-5, with a weak D call TRBD1 (5 bases). This CDR3 spans 12 amino acids. The V and J ends lost 0 bases and 7 bases respectively, with 6 bases between them. CDR1 is SGHDN, CDR2 FVKESK, per germline.

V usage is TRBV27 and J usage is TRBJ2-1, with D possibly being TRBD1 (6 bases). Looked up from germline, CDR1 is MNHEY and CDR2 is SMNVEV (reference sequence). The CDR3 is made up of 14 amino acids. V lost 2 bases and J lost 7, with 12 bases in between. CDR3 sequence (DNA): TGTGCCAGCAGTTTAGTGGGGGCGCGGAATGAGCAGTTCTTC. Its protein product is CASSLVGARNEQFF.

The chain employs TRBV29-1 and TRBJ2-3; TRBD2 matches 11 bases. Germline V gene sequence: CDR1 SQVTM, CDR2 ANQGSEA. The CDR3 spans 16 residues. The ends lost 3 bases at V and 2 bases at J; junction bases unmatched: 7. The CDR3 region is CSVEGTSGTNTDTQYF. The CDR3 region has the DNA TGCAGCGTTGAGGGGACTAGCGGAACTAACACAGATACGCAGTATTTT.

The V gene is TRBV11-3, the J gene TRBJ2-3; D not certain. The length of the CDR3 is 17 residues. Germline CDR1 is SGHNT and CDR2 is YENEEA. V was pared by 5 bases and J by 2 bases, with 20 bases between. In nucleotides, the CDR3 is TGTGCCAGCAGCCGAGGCGAGACTGGCCCTTTCACAGATACGCAGTATTTT. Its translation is CASSRGETGPFTDTQYF.

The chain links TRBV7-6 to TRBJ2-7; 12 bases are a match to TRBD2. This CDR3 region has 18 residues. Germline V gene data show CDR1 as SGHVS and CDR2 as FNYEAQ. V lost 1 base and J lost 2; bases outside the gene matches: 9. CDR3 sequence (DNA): TGTGCCAGCAGCTTAGTGGGGCTAGCGGGAGGGACGACCTACGAGCAGTACTTC. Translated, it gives CASSLVGLAGGTTYEQYF.